This TCR beta chain was sequenced for a study of blood T cell repertoires in COVID-19 (dated by TCRdb to about 2020). A note on the overall study: Samples covering the acute and convalescent phases of COVID-19 were provided by collaborators in the United States, Italy and Spain. Samples came from the ongoing ImmuneRACE study (first 160 participants) plus 1,254 subjects from 6 global collaborators. HLA class I and class II types, where available, came from metadata supplied by the sample provider rather than from assay-based typing. Deeply sampled blood TCRbeta repertoires from subjects exposed to, actively infected with, or recovered from COVID-19 were included in the dataset. The prospective study material was composed of cDNA or gDNA derived from T cells, B-cell-depleted T cells, or PBMCs. The repertoires were released in a freely available public database intended as a resource for research on the immune response to SARS-CoV-2. Sample metadata almost always included a de-identified subject ID, COVID-19 status, age in years and sex.

The immunoSEQ Assay, a bias-controlled multiplex PCR, was used to amplify TCRbeta CDR3 regions from genomic DNA. Concerning the study's data processing: Within the assay, amplification of reference gene primers was used to estimate how many nucleated cells each sample contained. Sequence reads were collapsed and filtered to measure the absolute abundance of every unique TCRbeta CDR3 rearrangement. For each sample, productive Simpson clonality was calculated as the square root of Simpson's diversity index across productive rearrangements. TCRdb retrieved this table from immuneACCESS and kept in-frame rearrangements only. Not all clones are present; in checked studies, unresolved V genes account for under half, and no reason is known for the remainder. V, J and clone size derive from that table, while D and trimming were established from the DNA sequence. This sample has fewer than 600,000 clones in its table, and approximately 87% of those were observed once. The ten top clones hold 1.8% of the sample.

In regard to this clone: The antigen this receptor binds is unknown. It has no much larger one-base neighbor in the sample; base qualities were not kept.

Participants in the prospective study were enrolled through a virtual design, were aged roughly 18 to 95 years, and lived in about 25 United States geographic areas. In the prospective study, participants were assigned to cohorts based on the clinical history participants reported in a screening survey and a study questionnaire. Recovered participants in ImmuneRACE Cohort 3 were defined by two consecutive negative NP/OP PCR tests, clearance by a healthcare professional, or resolution of symptoms. In the prospective study, mobile phlebotomists collected whole blood, serum and a nasopharyngeal or oropharyngeal swab from each participant. Over a roughly 2-month period, participants in the prospective study had the option of providing additional blood draws and questionnaires. Prospective study blood samples were shipped either frozen or at room temperature before DNA extraction. The germline V gene yields SGHRS for CDR1 and YFSETQ for CDR2. Clipping removes 0 bases from V and 10 bases from J, with 5 as the unmatched junction base count. The CDR3 sequence holds 13 residues, the cysteine and phenylalanine included. Only the CDR3 portion is preserved as DNA: 39 bases, with reading frame beginning at the first base.

Paper-wide results and their limitations: The quantity of clinical and demographic metadata differed by source and by participant and was supplied without curation.

Sequenced input: PBMCs or T cells enriched from blood (not recorded which). The rearrangement joined TRBV5-1 to TRBJ2-7; 9 central bases correspond to TRBD1. This sequence was found in a middle-aged woman who had recovered from COVID-19. The CDR3 region has the sequence CASSLDSDRGQYF. DNA sequence: TGCGCCAGCAGCTTGGATTCGGACAGGGGCCAGTACTTC. Reference TRBV5-1 and TRBJ2-7 genes cover what lies past the CDR3, so the full variable domain is KAGVTQTPRYLIKTRGQQVTLSCSPISGHRSVSWYQQTPGQGLQFLFEYFSETQRNKGNFPGRFSGRQFSNSRSEMNVSTLELGDSALYLCASSLDSDRGQYFGPGTRLTVT.